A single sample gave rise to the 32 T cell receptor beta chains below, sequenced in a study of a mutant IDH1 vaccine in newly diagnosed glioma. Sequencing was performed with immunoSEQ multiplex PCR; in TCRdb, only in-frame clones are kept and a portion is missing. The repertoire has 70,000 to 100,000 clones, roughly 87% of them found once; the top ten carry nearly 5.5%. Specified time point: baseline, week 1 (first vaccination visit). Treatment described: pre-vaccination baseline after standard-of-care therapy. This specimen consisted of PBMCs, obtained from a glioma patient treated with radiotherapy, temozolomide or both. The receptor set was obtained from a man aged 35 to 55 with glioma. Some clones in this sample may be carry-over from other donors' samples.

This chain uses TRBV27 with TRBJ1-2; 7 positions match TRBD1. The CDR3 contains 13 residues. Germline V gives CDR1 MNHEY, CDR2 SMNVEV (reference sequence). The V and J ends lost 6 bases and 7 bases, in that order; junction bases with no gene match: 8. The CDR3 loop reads CASSQDRVGGYTF. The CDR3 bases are TGTGCCAGCAGCCAAGACAGGGTGGGTGGCTACACCTTC.

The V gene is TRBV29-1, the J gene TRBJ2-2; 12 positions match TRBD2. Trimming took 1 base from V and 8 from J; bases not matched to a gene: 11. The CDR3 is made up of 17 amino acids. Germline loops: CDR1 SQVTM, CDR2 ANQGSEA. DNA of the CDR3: TGCAGCGTTGAAGGGCTGGCTAGCGGGGGGGCATCTGGGGAGCTGTTTTTT. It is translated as CSVEGLASGGASGELFF.

The CDR3 nucleotides are TGTGCCAGCAGTGTCAGCTCTGGGGCCAACGTCCTGACTTTC. It translates to CASSVSSGANVLTF. V usage is TRBV6-6 and J usage is TRBJ2-6; D remains ambiguous. The CDR3 totals 14 residues. V lost 5 bases and J 0 bases, leaving 5 bases between the germline ends. Germline V gene sequence: CDR1 MNHNY, CDR2 SVGAGI (reference sequence).

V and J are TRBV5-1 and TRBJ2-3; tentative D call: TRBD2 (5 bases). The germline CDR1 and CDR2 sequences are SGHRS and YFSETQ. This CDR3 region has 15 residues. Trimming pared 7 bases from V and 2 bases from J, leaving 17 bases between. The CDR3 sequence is CASCREHFFTDTQYF. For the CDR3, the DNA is TGCGCCAGCTGCCGGGAACACTTCTTCACAGATACGCAGTATTTT.

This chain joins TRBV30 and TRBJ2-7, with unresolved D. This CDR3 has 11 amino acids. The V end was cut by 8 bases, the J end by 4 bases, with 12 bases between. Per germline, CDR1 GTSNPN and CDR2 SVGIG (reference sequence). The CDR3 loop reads CALEWYYEQYF. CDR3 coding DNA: TGTGCCCTGGAGTGGTATTACGAGCAGTACTTC.

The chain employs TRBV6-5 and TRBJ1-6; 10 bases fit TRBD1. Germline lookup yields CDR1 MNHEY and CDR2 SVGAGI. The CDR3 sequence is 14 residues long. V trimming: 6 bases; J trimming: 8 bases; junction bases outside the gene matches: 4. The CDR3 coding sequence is TGTGCCAGCAGGCCCGGACAGGGGGATTCACCCCTCCACTTT. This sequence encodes CASRPGQGDSPLHF.

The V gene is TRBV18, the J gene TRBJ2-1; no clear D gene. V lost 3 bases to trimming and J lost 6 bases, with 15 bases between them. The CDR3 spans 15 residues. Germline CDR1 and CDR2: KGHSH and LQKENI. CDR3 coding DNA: TGTGCCAGCTCACCTCAGGTCGGAGAGTTCAATGAGCAGTTCTTC. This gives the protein CASSPQVGEFNEQFF.

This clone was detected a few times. The CDR3 reads CASSVAGSRPETQYF. The CDR3 nucleotides are TGTGCCAGCAGCGTAGCGGGTAGCAGGCCAGAGACCCAGTACTTC. The V and J genes are TRBV9 and TRBJ2-5; D call uncertain. The CDR3 runs 15 residues. Germline loops: CDR1 SGDLS, CDR2 YYNGEE. V lost 0 bases and J lost 4, with 13 bases in between.

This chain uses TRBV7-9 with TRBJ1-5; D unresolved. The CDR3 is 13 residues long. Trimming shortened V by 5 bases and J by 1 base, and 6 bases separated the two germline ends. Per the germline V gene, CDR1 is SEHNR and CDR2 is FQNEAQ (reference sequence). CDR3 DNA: TGTGCCAGCAGCCAAGACAGCAATCAGCCCCAGCATTTT. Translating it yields CASSQDSNQPQHF.

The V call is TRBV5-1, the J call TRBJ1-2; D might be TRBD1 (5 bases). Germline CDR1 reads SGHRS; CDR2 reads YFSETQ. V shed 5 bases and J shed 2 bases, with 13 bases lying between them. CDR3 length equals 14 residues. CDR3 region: CASRPGPPNYGYTF. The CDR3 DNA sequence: TGCGCCAGCAGGCCGGGACCTCCCAACTATGGCTACACCTTC.

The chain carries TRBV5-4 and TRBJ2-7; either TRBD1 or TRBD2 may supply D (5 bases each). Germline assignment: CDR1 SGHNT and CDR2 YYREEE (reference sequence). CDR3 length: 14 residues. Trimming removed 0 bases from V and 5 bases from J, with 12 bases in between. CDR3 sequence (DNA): TGTGCCAGCAGCTTGGGGGGGAGTCGAAACGAGCAGTACTTC. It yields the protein CASSLGGSRNEQYF.

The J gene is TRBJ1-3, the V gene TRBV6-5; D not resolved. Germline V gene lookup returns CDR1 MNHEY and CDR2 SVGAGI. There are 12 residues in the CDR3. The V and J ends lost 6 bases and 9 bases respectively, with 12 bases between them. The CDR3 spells CASSNFRSTIYF. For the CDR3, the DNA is TGTGCCAGCAGCAACTTCCGAAGCACCATATATTTT.

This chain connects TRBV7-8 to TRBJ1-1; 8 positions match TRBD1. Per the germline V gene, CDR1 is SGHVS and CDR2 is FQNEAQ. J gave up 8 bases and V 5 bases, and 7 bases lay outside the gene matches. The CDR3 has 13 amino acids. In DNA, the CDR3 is TGTGCCAGCAGCCCCGGGACAGGACCAGAAGCTTTCTTT. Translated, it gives CASSPGTGPEAFF.

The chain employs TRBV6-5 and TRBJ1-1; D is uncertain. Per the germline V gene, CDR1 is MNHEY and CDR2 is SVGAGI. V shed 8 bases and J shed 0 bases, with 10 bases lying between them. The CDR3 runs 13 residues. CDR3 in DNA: TGTGCCAGCGGAAGTGCCCTGAACACTGAAGCTTTCTTT. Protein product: CASGSALNTEAFF.

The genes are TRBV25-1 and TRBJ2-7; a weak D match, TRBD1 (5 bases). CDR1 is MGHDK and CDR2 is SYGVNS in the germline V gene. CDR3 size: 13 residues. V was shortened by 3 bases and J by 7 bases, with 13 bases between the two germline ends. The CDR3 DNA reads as TGTGCCAGCAGTGACAGGGTCCCCGGGGAGCAGTACTTC. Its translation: CASSDRVPGEQYF.

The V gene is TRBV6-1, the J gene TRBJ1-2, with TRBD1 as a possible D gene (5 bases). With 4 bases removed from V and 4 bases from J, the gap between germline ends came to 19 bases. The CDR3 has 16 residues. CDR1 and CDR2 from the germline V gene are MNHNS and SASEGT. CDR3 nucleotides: TGTGCCAGCAGTGGCCGACGGGACGGAACTTTCTATGGCTACACCTTC. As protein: CASSGRRDGTFYGYTF.

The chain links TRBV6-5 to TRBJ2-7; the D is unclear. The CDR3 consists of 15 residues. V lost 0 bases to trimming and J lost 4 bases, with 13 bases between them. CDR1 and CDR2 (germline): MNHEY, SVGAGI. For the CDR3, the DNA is TGTGCCAGCAGTTACTCGGCAGTTTCGGGTTACGAGCAGTACTTC. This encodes CASSYSAVSGYEQYF.

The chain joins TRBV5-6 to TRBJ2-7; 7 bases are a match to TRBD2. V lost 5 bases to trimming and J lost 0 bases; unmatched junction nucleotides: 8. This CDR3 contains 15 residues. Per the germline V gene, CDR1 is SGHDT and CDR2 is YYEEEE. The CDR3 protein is CASRSPGLNSYEQYF. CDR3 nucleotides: TGTGCCAGCAGATCTCCGGGACTAAACTCCTACGAGCAGTACTTC.

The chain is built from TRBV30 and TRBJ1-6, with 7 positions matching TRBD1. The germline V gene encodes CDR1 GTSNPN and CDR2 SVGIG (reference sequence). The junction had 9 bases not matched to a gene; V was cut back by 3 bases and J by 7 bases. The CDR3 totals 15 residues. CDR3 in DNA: TGTGCCTGGAGCCCTCCGGGACAGAGGAATTCACCCCTCCACTTT. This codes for CAWSPPGQRNSPLHF.

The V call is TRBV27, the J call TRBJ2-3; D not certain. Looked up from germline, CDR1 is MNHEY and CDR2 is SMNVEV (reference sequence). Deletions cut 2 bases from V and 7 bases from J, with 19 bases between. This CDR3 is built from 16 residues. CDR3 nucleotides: TGTGCCAGCAGTTTAGGCAACCCAAGATTTACTTATACGCAGTATTTT. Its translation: CASSLGNPRFTYTQYF.

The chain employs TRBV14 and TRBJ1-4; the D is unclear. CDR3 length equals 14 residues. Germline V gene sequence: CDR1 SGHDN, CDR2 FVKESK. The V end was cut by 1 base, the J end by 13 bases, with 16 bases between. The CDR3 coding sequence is TGTGCCAGCAGCCAAGGGAATAGGAGGGAGGGACTGTTTTTT. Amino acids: CASSQGNRREGLFF.

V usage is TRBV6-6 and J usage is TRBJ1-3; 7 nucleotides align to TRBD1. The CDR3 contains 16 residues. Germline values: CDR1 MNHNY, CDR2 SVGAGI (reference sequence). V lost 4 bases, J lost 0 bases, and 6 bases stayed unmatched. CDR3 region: CASSWTGTSSGNTIYF. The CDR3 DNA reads TGTGCCAGCAGTTGGACAGGTACGAGCTCTGGAAACACCATATATTTT.

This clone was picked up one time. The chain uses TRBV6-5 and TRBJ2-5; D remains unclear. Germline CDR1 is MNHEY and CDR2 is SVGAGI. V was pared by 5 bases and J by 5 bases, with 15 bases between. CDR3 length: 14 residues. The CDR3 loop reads CASSPGVRMETQYF. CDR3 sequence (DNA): TGTGCCAGCAGTCCCGGTGTTCGAATGGAGACCCAGTACTTC.

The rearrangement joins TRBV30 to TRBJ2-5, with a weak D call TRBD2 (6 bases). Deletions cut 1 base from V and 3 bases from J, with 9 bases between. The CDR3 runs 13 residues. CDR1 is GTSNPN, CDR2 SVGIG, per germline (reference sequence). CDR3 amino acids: CAWSDGSKETQYF. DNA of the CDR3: TGTGCCTGGAGTGACGGGAGTAAAGAGACCCAGTACTTC.

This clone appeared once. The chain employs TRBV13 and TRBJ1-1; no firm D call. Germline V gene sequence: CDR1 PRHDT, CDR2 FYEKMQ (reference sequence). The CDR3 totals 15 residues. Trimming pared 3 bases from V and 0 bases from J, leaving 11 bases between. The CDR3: CASSFFTPLNTEAFF. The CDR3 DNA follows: TGTGCCAGCAGCTTCTTTACTCCTTTGAACACTGAAGCTTTCTTT.

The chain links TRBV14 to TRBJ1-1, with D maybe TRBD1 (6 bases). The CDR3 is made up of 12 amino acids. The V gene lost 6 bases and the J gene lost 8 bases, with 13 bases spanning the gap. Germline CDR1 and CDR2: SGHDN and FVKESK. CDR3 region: CASRGITGEAFF. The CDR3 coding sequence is TGTGCCAGCAGGGGAATTACAGGGGAAGCTTTCTTT. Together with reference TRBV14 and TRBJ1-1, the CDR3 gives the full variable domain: EAGVTQFPSHSVIEKGQTVTLRCDPISGHDNLYWYRRVMGKEIKFLLHFVKESKQDESGMPNNRFLAERTGGTYSTLKVQPAELEDSGVYFCASRGITGEAFFGQGTRLTVV.

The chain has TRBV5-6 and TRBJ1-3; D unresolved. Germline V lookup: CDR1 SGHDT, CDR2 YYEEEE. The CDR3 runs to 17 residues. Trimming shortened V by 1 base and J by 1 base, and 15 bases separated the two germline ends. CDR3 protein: CASSLSGRIYSGNTIYF. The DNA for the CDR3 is TGTGCCAGCAGCTTGTCCGGCAGGATCTATTCTGGAAACACCATATATTTT.

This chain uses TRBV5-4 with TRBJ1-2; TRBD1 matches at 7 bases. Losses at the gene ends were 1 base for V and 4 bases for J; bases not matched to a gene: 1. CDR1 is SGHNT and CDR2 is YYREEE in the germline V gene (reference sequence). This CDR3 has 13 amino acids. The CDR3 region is CASSLPGGYGYTF. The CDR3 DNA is TGTGCCAGCAGCTTGCCAGGGGGCTATGGCTACACCTTC.

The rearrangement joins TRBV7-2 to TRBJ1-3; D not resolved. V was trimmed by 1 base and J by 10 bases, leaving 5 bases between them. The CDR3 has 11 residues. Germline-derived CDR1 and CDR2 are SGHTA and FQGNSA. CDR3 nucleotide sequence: TGTGCCAGCAGCTTAGGGCGAACCATATATTTT. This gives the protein CASSLGRTIYF.

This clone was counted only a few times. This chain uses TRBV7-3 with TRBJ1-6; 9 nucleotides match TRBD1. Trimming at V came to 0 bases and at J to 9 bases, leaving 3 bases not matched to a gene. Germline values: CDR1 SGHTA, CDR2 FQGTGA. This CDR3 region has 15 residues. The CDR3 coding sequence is TGTGCCAGCAGCTTAACCGGGACAGGGACTTCACCCCTCCACTTT. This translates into CASSLTGTGTSPLHF.

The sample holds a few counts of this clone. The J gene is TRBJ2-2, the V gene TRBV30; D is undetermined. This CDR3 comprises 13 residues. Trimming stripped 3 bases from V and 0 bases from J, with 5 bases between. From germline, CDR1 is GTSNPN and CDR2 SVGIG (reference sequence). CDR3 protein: CAWRQSNTGELFF. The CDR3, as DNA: TGTGCCTGGAGACAGTCGAACACCGGGGAGCTGTTTTTT.

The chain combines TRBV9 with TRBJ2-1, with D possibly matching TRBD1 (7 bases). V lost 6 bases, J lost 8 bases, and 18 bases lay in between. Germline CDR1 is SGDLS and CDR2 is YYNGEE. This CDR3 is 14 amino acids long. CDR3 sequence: CASTSGGTQDEQFF. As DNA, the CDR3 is TGTGCCAGCACCTCAGGGGGGACGCAGGATGAGCAGTTCTTC.